Below, 15 T cell receptor beta chains from the same sample are listed, as sequenced in a study of healthy donors' naive CD4 and CD8 T cells. Starting from roughly 0.45 ug of total RNA, TCR libraries were made with linear amplification. MiXCR, run by TCRdb on the reads, gives a single entry per CDR3 protein. The sample lists 200,000 or so distinct CDR3 sequences; under 85% were seen once. Sequenced sample: naive CD4+ and CD8+ T cells sorted from blood, pooled from several donors. The receptors shown here come from a pool of human donors in good health; the sample pools cells from several healthy donors.

The CDR3 nucleotides are TGCGCCAGCAGCCAACTCGACGAGAGGGGAGGCAAAAACATTCAGTACTTC. Translating it yields CASSQLDERGGKNIQYF. This chain uses TRBV4-1 with TRBJ2-4; D may be TRBD2 (6 bases). Trimming took 2 bases from V and 3 from J, leaving 17 bases between them. The CDR3 contains 17 residues. The germline V gene encodes CDR1 MGHRA and CDR2 YSYEKL.

The V and J genes are TRBV11-2 and TRBJ2-1, with D possibly being TRBD1 or TRBD2 (5 bases each). Germline values: CDR1 SGHAT, CDR2 FQNNGV. The ends were cut back, 1 base at V and 4 bases at J, with 14 bases in the middle. The CDR3 extends over 16 amino acids. The CDR3 region is CASSLVRDGYYNEQFF. In DNA form, the CDR3 reads TGTGCCAGCAGCTTAGTCCGGGACGGATATTACAATGAGCAGTTCTTC.

This rearrangement joins TRBV29-1 to TRBJ2-5; possible D gene TRBD1, 6 bases. From germline, CDR1 is SQVTM and CDR2 ANQGSEA. The CDR3 length is 15 residues. The V gene lost 6 bases and the J gene lost 5 bases, with 22 bases spanning the gap. CDR3 DNA: TGCAGCGTCCTGCGTCGTACAGGGCGAAGGGAGACCCAGTACTTC. It codes for CSVLRRTGRRETQYF.

The chain is built from TRBV6-1 and TRBJ1-5; D remains ambiguous. Per the germline V gene, CDR1 is MNHNS and CDR2 is SASEGT. The CDR3 covers 12 residues. The ends were cut back, 7 bases at V and 5 bases at J, with 9 bases in the middle. The CDR3 coding sequence is TGTGCCAGCACAGTCGAGTATCAGCCCCAGCATTTT. It is translated as CASTVEYQPQHF.

The chain is built from TRBV7-2 and TRBJ2-7, with D perhaps matching TRBD1 (6 bases). Per germline, CDR1 SGHTA and CDR2 FQGNSA. The CDR3 loop spans 16 amino acids. With 5 bases removed from V and 1 base from J, the gap between germline ends came to 18 bases. CDR3 coding DNA: TGTGCCAGCAGCCCTCTTCGGGACACATATTCCTACGAGCAGTACTTC. As protein: CASSPLRDTYSYEQYF.

The chain employs TRBV29-1 and TRBJ1-2, with D perhaps TRBD1 (5 bases). This CDR3 has 14 residues. From germline, CDR1 is SQVTM and CDR2 ANQGSEA. Trimming stripped 4 bases from V and 4 bases from J, with 16 bases between. The CDR3 nucleotides read TGCAGCGTTGGGGGCTCAGGGAAGCTCTATGGCTACACCTTC. Translating it yields CSVGGSGKLYGYTF.

This clonotype was counted only a few times. The rearrangement joins TRBV19 to TRBJ1-3, with TRBD1 as a possible D gene (6 bases). Germline V gene data show CDR1 as LNHDA and CDR2 as SQIVND (reference sequence). The CDR3 loop spans 12 amino acids. Trimming pared 8 bases from V and 4 bases from J, leaving 9 bases between. The CDR3 nucleotides read TGTGCCAGTGGACAGAGGGGAAACACCATATATTTT. Translating gives CASGQRGNTIYF.

The chain uses TRBV27 and TRBJ2-1; 7 bases agree with TRBD1. The CDR3 has 18 amino acids. Trimming took 4 bases from V and 1 from J; bases not matched to a gene: 13. CDR1 MNHEY and CDR2 SMNVEV come from the germline V gene (reference sequence). CDR3 nucleotide sequence: TGTGCCAGCAGTTCAAACCACCTACAGACAGGGTCCTACAATGAGCAGTTCTTC. Translating gives CASSSNHLQTGSYNEQFF.

This clonotype came up a few times. This rearrangement joins TRBV29-1 to TRBJ1-1; possible D gene TRBD1, 5 bases. This CDR3 is built from 12 residues. Trimming took 6 bases from V and 1 from J, leaving 9 bases between them. The germline gives CDR1 SQVTM, CDR2 ANQGSEA. CDR3 residues: CSVATGNTEAFF. CDR3 DNA sequence: TGCAGCGTGGCCACAGGGAACACTGAAGCTTTCTTT.

With respect to this clonotype: Sequence at one end of the junction differs from germline and may be a read error. J is TRBJ2-1 and V is TRBV5-1, with 15 positions matching TRBD2. The length of the CDR3 is 16 residues. Per germline, CDR1 SGHRS and CDR2 YFSETQ. The CDR3 loop is CASSAAGLAGGNEQFF. In DNA, the CDR3 is TGTGCCAGCAGCGCCGCCGGACTAGCGGGAGGGAATGAGCAGTTCTTC.

The chain has TRBV13 and TRBJ2-3; 7 nucleotides align to TRBD2. The CDR3 sequence is 15 residues long. After removal of 2 bases from V and 6 bases from J, the junction contained 8 bases not matched to a gene. From germline, CDR1 is PRHDT and CDR2 FYEKMQ (reference sequence). The CDR3 spells CASSLRAGVADTQYF. CDR3 DNA sequence: TGTGCCAGCAGCTTAAGGGCGGGAGTAGCTGATACGCAGTATTTT.

Only a few counts were recorded for this clonotype. The chain recombines TRBV29-1 with TRBJ2-1; tentatively, D is TRBD2 (6 bases). This CDR3 region has 16 residues. V was shortened by 3 bases and J by 0 bases, with 15 bases between the two germline ends. Germline CDR1 and CDR2: SQVTM and ANQGSEA. CDR3 loop: CSVESPRGISYNEQFF. The CDR3 DNA follows: TGCAGCGTTGAGTCGCCCCGGGGGATCTCCTACAATGAGCAGTTCTTC.

The gene calls are TRBV15 and TRBJ2-4; 14 bases map to TRBD2. J was trimmed by 0 bases and V by 1 base; bases with no gene match: 8. Germline V lookup: CDR1 LNHNV, CDR2 YYDKDF (reference sequence). CDR3 length equals 20 residues. The chain's CDR3 is CATSRATGTSGRGAKNIQYF. Here the CDR3 DNA reads TGTGCCACCAGCAGAGCCACCGGGACTAGCGGGAGAGGAGCCAAAAACATTCAGTACTTC.

This clonotype was observed a handful of times. The chain combines TRBV29-1 with TRBJ1-1, with D unresolved. Germline lookup yields CDR1 SQVTM and CDR2 ANQGSEA. V shed 5 bases and J shed 5 bases, with 9 bases lying between them. The CDR3 consists of 11 residues. The CDR3 here is CSVLTSTEAFF. In nucleotides, the CDR3 is TGCAGCGTTCTGACAAGTACTGAAGCTTTCTTT.

The rearrangement uses TRBV29-1 and TRBJ2-1; 7 bases map to TRBD1. The junction had 6 bases not matched to a gene; V was cut back by 0 bases and J by 4 bases. This CDR3 spans 15 amino acids. The germline gives CDR1 SQVTM, CDR2 ANQGSEA. The CDR3 DNA reads as TGCAGCGTTGAAGATCTTCAGGGACAGTACAATGAGCAGTTCTTC. As protein: CSVEDLQGQYNEQFF.